What follows are 27 T cell receptor beta chains derived from one specimen sequenced in a study of blood T cell repertoires in COVID-19 (dated by TCRdb to about 2020). The library was made by the immunoSEQ multiplex PCR assay. The source is immuneACCESS, and TCRdb retained only in-frame sequences with V and J called. Part of the clones is not carried over; for the studies checked, unresolved V genes explain less than half of this, and the remainder is unexplained. The sample table records a few hundred thousand clones; more than 80% of these occur just once. Less than 3.5% of the sample rests with the top ten. Sequencing used peripheral blood. The receptor set was obtained from a woman under 40 with COVID-19, enrolled during active disease.

The chain uses TRBV28 and TRBJ2-5; possible D gene TRBD1, 6 bases. Germline V gives CDR1 MDHEN, CDR2 SYDVKM. The CDR3 is 13 amino acids. V was shortened by 3 bases and J by 5 bases, with 10 bases between the two germline ends. This CDR3 is CASSFGTLETQYF. The CDR3, as DNA: TGTGCCAGCAGTTTTGGGACACTGGAGACCCAGTACTTC.

The chain couples TRBV12-5 to TRBJ1-5; D gene unclear. CDR1 is LGHNT, CDR2 FRNRAP, per germline. V lost 6 bases, J lost 6 bases, and 6 bases lay in between. The CDR3 has 11 residues. The CDR3 loop is CASGFGQPQHF. CDR3 sequence (DNA): TGTGCTAGTGGCTTCGGTCAGCCCCAGCATTTT.

The rearrangement uses TRBV14 and TRBJ1-2, with TRBD1 matching 12 bases. Germline CDR1 and CDR2: SGHDN and FVKESK. This CDR3 is built from 16 residues. Unmatched junction bases numbered 6, after V lost 3 bases and J lost 4 bases. The CDR3 DNA is TGTGCCAGCAGCCAGGGACAGGGGGCCCTGGCCTATGGCTACACCTTC. Its translation is CASSQGQGALAYGYTF.

This rearrangement joins TRBV21-1 to TRBJ1-4. TRBV21-1 is tagged as a pseudogene. CDR3 length: 12 residues. The CDR3 bases are TGTTGGGGGGATGGAGGGTACGAAAAACTGTTTTTT. It codes for CWGDGGYEKLFF.

This clone has just a few counts. This chain joins TRBV2 and TRBJ2-1; D gene ambiguous. Trimming shortened V by 0 bases and J by 10 bases, and 10 bases separated the two germline ends. Germline CDR1 is SNHLY and CDR2 is FYNNEI. The CDR3 is 13 amino acids. CDR3 coding DNA: TGTGCCAGCAGTGAAGCGCTTCCAGCGGAGCAGTTCTTC. Residues: CASSEALPAEQFF.

This clone turned up a few times. The chain combines TRBV3-1 (or the pseudogene TRBV3-2) with TRBJ2-5, with unresolved D. The germline gives CDR1 LGHDT, CDR2 YNNKEL (reference sequence). The CDR3 is made up of 13 amino acids. V lost 1 base and J 5 bases, leaving 8 bases between the germline ends. CDR3 region: CASSQGIRETQYF. CDR3 nucleotide sequence: TGTGCCAGCAGCCAAGGCATTCGGGAGACCCAGTACTTC.

The chain couples TRBV24-1 to TRBJ2-1; 9 bases line up with TRBD1. J was trimmed by 7 bases and V by 3 bases; bases with no gene match: 3. The CDR3 has 14 amino acids. The V gene's germline CDR1 is KGHDR and CDR2 SFDVKD. For the CDR3, the DNA is TGTGCCACCAGTGATGGGACAGGGCGGAATGAGCAGTTCTTC. This encodes CATSDGTGRNEQFF.

The rearrangement uses TRBV19 and TRBJ2-2; the match to TRBD1 covers 8 bases. V dropped 10 bases and J dropped 4; count of bases not matched to a gene: 5. The CDR3 covers 13 residues. Germline loops: CDR1 LNHDA, CDR2 SQIVND (reference sequence). The chain's CDR3 is CATTGGGTGELFF. CDR3 coding DNA: TGTGCCACCACAGGGGGAGGCACCGGGGAGCTGTTTTTT.

This chain connects TRBV30 to TRBJ1-6; possible D gene TRBD1, 6 bases. The germline CDR1 and CDR2 sequences are GTSNPN and SVGIG (reference sequence). The V gene lost 3 bases and the J gene lost 3 bases, with 15 bases spanning the gap. The CDR3 length is 16 residues. The DNA for the CDR3 is TGTGCCTGGAGGGGGACAACGGCTGGCTATAATTCACCCCTCCACTTT. Protein product: CAWRGTTAGYNSPLHF.

This rearrangement joins TRBV19 to TRBJ1-5; 11 nucleotides agree with TRBD1. Unmatched junction bases numbered 9, after V lost 4 bases and J lost 1 base. The length of the CDR3 is 18 residues. Germline CDR1 LNHDA, CDR2 SQIVND (reference sequence). CDR3 region: CASSTDRGQMWSNQPQHF. The CDR3 nucleotides read TGTGCCAGTAGTACGGACAGGGGGCAGATGTGGAGCAATCAGCCCCAGCATTTT.

V usage is TRBV24-1 and J usage is TRBJ2-7, with 8 bases that match TRBD1. The germline CDR1 and CDR2 sequences are KGHDR and SFDVKD. The CDR3 is 13 amino acids. With V trimmed by 4 bases and J by 5 bases, 3 bases remained unmatched. The CDR3: CATSEEDRDEQYF. The DNA for the CDR3 is TGTGCCACCAGTGAGGAGGACAGGGACGAGCAGTACTTC.

The chain joins TRBV2 to TRBJ2-7, with TRBD1 matching over 9 bases. The CDR3 sequence is 14 residues long. V trimming: 6 bases; J trimming: 1 base; junction bases outside the gene matches: 4. CDR1 SNHLY and CDR2 FYNNEI come from the germline V gene. CDR3 residues: CASRGQGSSYEQYV. As DNA, the CDR3 is TGTGCCAGCAGGGGACAGGGAAGTTCCTACGAGCAGTACGTC.

The chain couples TRBV5-1 to TRBJ2-5; D gene uncertain. Per germline, CDR1 SGHRS and CDR2 YFSETQ. There are 12 residues in the CDR3. Trimming took off 2 bases at V and 4 bases at J, with 6 bases between the two ends. The chain's CDR3 is CASSLTRETQYF. For the CDR3, the DNA is TGCGCCAGCAGCTTAACGAGAGAGACCCAGTACTTC.

The count of this clone is one. The chain carries TRBV5-1 and TRBJ2-1, with a tentative D call TRBD2 (6 bases). The CDR3 length is 14 residues. Between the trimmed V and J ends, which lost 9 bases and 0 bases, there was a span of 13 bases. CDR1 and CDR2 from the germline V gene are SGHRS and YFSETQ. The CDR3: CATTLATSYNEQFF. CDR3 nucleotides: TGCGCCACCACCCTAGCGACCTCCTACAATGAGCAGTTCTTC. Together with reference TRBV5-1 and TRBJ2-1, the CDR3 gives the full variable domain: KAGVTQTPRYLIKTRGQQVTLSCSPISGHRSVSWYQQTPGQGLQFLFEYFSETQRNKGNFPGRFSGRQFSNSRSEMNVSTLELGDSALYLCATTLATSYNEQFFGPGTRLTVL.

In its sample, this clone was seen once. The V call is TRBV7-8, the J call TRBJ1-5; D is uncertain. Between the trimmed V and J ends, which lost 1 base and 3 bases, there was a span of 10 bases. From germline, CDR1 is SGHVS and CDR2 FQNEAQ. The CDR3 consists of 15 residues. The CDR3 coding sequence is TGTGCCAGCAGCTTAGACGGTGGGCACAATCAGCCCCAGCATTTT. It is translated as CASSLDGGHNQPQHF. Full variable domain (rest looked up from reference TRBV7-8 and TRBJ1-5): GAGVSQSPRYKVAKRGQDVALRCDPISGHVSLFWYQQALGQGPEFLTYFQNEAQLDKSGLPSDRFFAERPEGSVSTLKIQRTQQEDSAVYLCASSLDGGHNQPQHFGDGTRLSIL.

The V and J genes are TRBV7-6 and TRBJ2-1; D may be TRBD2 (5 bases). This CDR3 region has 15 residues. Trimming cost V 5 bases and J 5 bases, with 16 bases left between them. Germline V gene sequence: CDR1 SGHVS, CDR2 FNYEAQ. Written as DNA, the CDR3 is TGTGCCAGCAGCAATGTTCGGGAAAAGGACAATGAGCAGTTCTTC. Amino acids: CASSNVREKDNEQFF. The complete variable domain, with remaining parts taken from reference TRBV7-6 and TRBJ2-1, reads GAGVSQSPRYKVTKRGQDVALRCDPISGHVSLYWYRQALGQGPEFLTYFNYEAQQDKSGLPNDRFSAERPEGSISTLTIQRTEQRDSAMYRCASSNVREKDNEQFFGPGTRLTVL.

The V call is TRBV19, the J call TRBJ1-3, with D possibly being TRBD1 (5 bases). Germline assignment: CDR1 LNHDA and CDR2 SQIVND (reference sequence). The V gene lost 10 bases and the J gene lost 1 base, with 14 bases spanning the gap. This CDR3 comprises 14 residues. The CDR3 DNA reads TGTGCCACCGAAACAGGACGATCTGGAAACACCATATATTTT. This translates into CATETGRSGNTIYF.

This rearrangement joins TRBV27 to TRBJ1-5; D is ambiguous. The CDR3 length is 16 residues. The ends were cut back, 3 bases at V and 2 bases at J, with 14 bases in the middle. CDR1 and CDR2 (germline): MNHEY, SMNVEV (reference sequence). Here the CDR3 DNA reads TGTGCCAGCAGTTTGACTTCACTGGCCGGCAATCAGCCCCAGCATTTT. Its protein product is CASSLTSLAGNQPQHF.

The genes are TRBV11-2 and TRBJ2-1; weak D call: TRBD1 (5 bases). V lost 5 bases and J lost 6, with 14 bases in between. In germline, CDR1 is SGHAT, CDR2 FQNNGV. The CDR3 loop spans 14 amino acids. CDR3 coding DNA: TGTGCCAGCAGCGGACACACACTGTTCAATGAGCAGTTCTTC. It translates to CASSGHTLFNEQFF.

This clone was picked up one time. The chain couples TRBV7-2 to TRBJ2-7; TRBD1 might be the D (5 bases). The length of the CDR3 is 14 residues. Germline V CDR1 and CDR2: SGHTA, FQGNSA. The ends were cut back, 6 bases at V and 3 bases at J, with 15 bases in the middle. The CDR3 protein is CASRLSQGSYEQYV. CDR3 DNA: TGTGCCAGCAGGTTATCCCAGGGTAGCTACGAGCAGTACGTC.

In regard to this clone: Sequence at one end of the junction differs from germline and may be a read error. The chain employs TRBV6-5 and TRBJ1-2; 12 bases line up with TRBD1. Per the germline V gene, CDR1 is MNHEY and CDR2 is SVGAGI. CDR3 length equals 14 residues. CDR3 region: CASSPDRDRGPFGF. The CDR3 coding sequence is TGTGCCAGCAGTCCCGACCGGGACAGGGGGCCCTTTGGATTC.

Regarding this clone: Additional DNA sequences in this sample encode the identical CDR3. The genes are TRBV18 and TRBJ1-1; tentatively, D is TRBD1 (5 bases). Germline CDR1 is KGHSH and CDR2 is LQKENI. The CDR3 is made up of 14 amino acids. V dropped 3 bases and J dropped 1 base, with 9 bases sitting between them. CDR3 nucleotides: TGTGCCAGCTCACCTGCGCAGGGGAACACTGAAGCTTTCTTT. Translated: CASSPAQGNTEAFF. The full variable domain, rest sourced from reference TRBV18 and TRBJ1-1, is NAGVMQNPRHLVRRRGQEARLRCSPMKGHSHVYWYRQLPEEGLKFMVYLQKENIIDESGMPKERFSAEFPKEGPSILRIQQVVRGDSAAYFCASSPAQGNTEAFFGQGTRLTVV.

The V and J genes are TRBV12-3 or TRBV12-4 and TRBJ2-2; D call uncertain. V dropped 3 bases and J dropped 1 base, with 3 bases sitting between them. This CDR3 region has 13 residues. This CDR3 reads CASSFMNTGELFF. CDR3 in DNA: TGTGCCAGCAGTTTTATGAACACCGGGGAGCTGTTTTTT.

This clone has only a few counts. V gene TRBV7-2 combines with J gene TRBJ1-6; 7 bases are shared with TRBD1. Germline trimming cut 3 bases from V and 7 bases from J; bases unmatched to any gene: 6. This CDR3 comprises 15 residues. The germline gives CDR1 SGHTA, CDR2 FQGNSA. CDR3 residues: CASSLGQSKNSPLHF. The DNA of the CDR3 is TGTGCCAGCAGCTTGGGACAGAGTAAGAATTCACCCCTCCACTTT. Based on the CDR3 plus reference TRBV7-2 and TRBJ1-6, the full variable domain is GAGVSQSPSNKVTEKGKDVELRCDPISGHTALYWYRQSLGQGLEFLIYFQGNSAPDKSGLPSDRFSAERTGGSVSTLTIQRTQQEDSAVYLCASSLGQSKNSPLHFGNGTRLTVT.

The chain joins TRBV19 to TRBJ1-1; D is undetermined. With 7 bases removed from V and 1 base from J, the gap between germline ends came to 16 bases. From germline, CDR1 is LNHDA and CDR2 SQIVND (reference sequence). This CDR3 is built from 15 residues. CDR3 sequence reads: CASKQSGSGNTEAFF. The CDR3 region has the DNA TGTGCCAGTAAGCAGTCGGGATCTGGGAACACTGAAGCTTTCTTT.

The chain recombines TRBV18 with TRBJ1-1; a possible D gene is TRBD1 (5 bases). The CDR3 length is 15 residues. The V end lost 2 bases, the J end lost 1 base, and 11 bases lay between the germline ends. The germline V gene has CDR1 KGHSH and CDR2 LQKENI. CDR3 sequence: CASSPNWGENTEAFF. The CDR3 region has the DNA TGTGCCAGCTCACCAAATTGGGGCGAGAACACTGAAGCTTTCTTT.

This chain links TRBV7-8 with TRBJ1-4, with D possibly matching TRBD1 (5 bases). The germline gives CDR1 SGHVS, CDR2 FQNEAQ. Trimming took 1 base from V and 7 from J, leaving 16 bases between them. This CDR3 comprises 16 residues. CDR3: CASSLDPGLFGEKLFF. The CDR3 DNA reads as TGTGCCAGCAGCTTAGATCCGGGACTTTTCGGTGAAAAACTGTTTTTT.